Presented here are 26 T cell receptor beta chains from one specimen sequenced in a study of blood T cell repertoires in COVID-19 (dated by TCRdb to the early 2020s). Library generation was performed with the immunoSEQ multiplex PCR assay. TCRdb carries this immuneACCESS record with in-frame sequences only. Its versions omit some clonotypes, under half of them owing to an unresolved V gene in the studies checked, with the rest unexplained. The sample table contains roughly 290,000 clones; only one count was recorded for roughly 90% of them. The ten largest clones take up 9.5% to 15% of the sample. The sample consisted of peripheral blood. These receptors all come from an older woman with acute or convalescent COVID-19.

CDR3 sequence (DNA): TGTGCCAGCAGCCCCGCACCGGGGAGGTACGAGCAGTACTTC. Protein sequence: CASSPAPGRYEQYF. The rearrangement joins TRBV3-1 (or the pseudogene TRBV3-2) to TRBJ2-7; TRBD2 is a possible D gene (6 bases). V gave up 4 bases and J gave up 4 bases, with 14 bases separating them. In germline, CDR1 is LGHDT, CDR2 YNNKEL (reference sequence). The CDR3 runs to 14 residues.

The chain is built from TRBV28 and TRBJ1-2, with TRBD1 matching over 11 bases. Germline assignment: CDR1 MDHEN and CDR2 SYDVKM. After removal of 5 bases from V and 5 bases from J, the junction contained 13 bases not matched to a gene. The CDR3 sequence is 17 residues long. The CDR3 DNA reads TGTGCCAGCAGTCGCCCTGGACAGGGGGCGGCCCGGTATGGCTACACCTTC. Translation: CASSRPGQGAARYGYTF.

This clone was counted between two and nine times. Other DNA sequences in the sample encode the same CDR3. The V and J genes are TRBV3-1 (or the pseudogene TRBV3-2) and TRBJ1-1; perhaps TRBD1 as D (5 bases). The CDR3 spans 14 residues. In germline, CDR1 is LGHDT, CDR2 YNNKEL (reference sequence). The V gene lost 3 bases and the J gene lost 1 base, with 9 bases spanning the gap. As DNA, the CDR3 is TGTGCCAGCAGCCATCTTCAGGGGAACACTGAAGCTTTCTTT. Protein: CASSHLQGNTEAFF.

This chain uses TRBV15 with TRBJ2-5; TRBD1 aligns across 10 bases. Germline V gene lookup returns CDR1 LNHNV and CDR2 YYDKDF (reference sequence). CDR3 length equals 14 residues. Germline trimming cut 7 bases from V and 5 bases from J; bases unmatched to any gene: 7. The CDR3 DNA reads as TGTGCCACCACCCAGACAGGGGGCCGGGAGACCCAGTACTTC. Encoded protein: CATTQTGGRETQYF.

This chain links TRBV10-3 with TRBJ1-6; a possible D gene is TRBD1 (6 bases). Trimming left V 7 bases short and J 6 bases short, with 13 bases between. The CDR3 has 14 residues. Germline CDR1 ENHRY, CDR2 SYGVKD. The CDR3 spells CAINKGDPNSPLHF. The CDR3 nucleotides are TGTGCCATCAATAAGGGGGACCCTAATTCACCCCTCCACTTT.

This chain connects TRBV28 to TRBJ1-1; D may be TRBD1 (6 bases). The CDR3 covers 15 residues. The germline V and J ends were trimmed by 5 bases and 3 bases, with 16 bases remaining between them. Germline V gene lookup returns CDR1 MDHEN and CDR2 SYDVKM. CDR3 sequence reads: CASSLLAGADTEAFF. The CDR3 DNA reads TGTGCCAGCAGTCTCCTAGCAGGGGCGGACACTGAAGCTTTCTTT.

This chain links TRBV3-1 (or the pseudogene TRBV3-2) with TRBJ2-1, with a weak D call TRBD2 (5 bases). The V and J ends lost 4 bases and 10 bases respectively, with 11 bases between them. Germline V gene lookup returns CDR1 LGHDT and CDR2 YNNKEL (reference sequence). This CDR3 spans 12 amino acids. The CDR3 loop is CASSRSGIEQFF. For the CDR3, the DNA is TGTGCCAGCAGCCGAAGCGGCATCGAGCAGTTCTTC.

This clone was counted once. The chain couples TRBV10-3 to TRBJ2-1; 7 bases fit TRBD2. Germline V lookup: CDR1 ENHRY, CDR2 SYGVKD. There are 17 residues in the CDR3. Losses at the gene ends were 2 bases for V and 7 bases for J; bases not matched to a gene: 14. CDR3 bases: TGTGCCATCAGTGAGAGAGTCACCGGACTAGGATTGAATGAGCAGTTCTTC. The encoded protein is CAISERVTGLGLNEQFF.

The chain combines TRBV12-3 or TRBV12-4 with TRBJ2-7; TRBD1 might be the D (6 bases). V gave up 1 base and J gave up 2 bases, with 6 bases separating them. The CDR3 consists of 13 residues. CDR3 nucleotides: TGTGCCAGCAGTTTAGGGGGGCCCTACGAGCAGTACTTC. Translating it yields CASSLGGPYEQYF.

In regard to this clone: This sample includes further DNA sequences coding for the same CDR3. This rearrangement joins TRBV29-1 to TRBJ1-1; D is possibly TRBD1 (5 bases). V gave up 4 bases and J gave up 1 base, with 7 bases separating them. The germline V gene encodes CDR1 SQVTM and CDR2 ANQGSEA. The CDR3 length is 12 residues. CDR3 bases: TGCAGCGTTGGACAGAAGAACACTGAAGCTTTCTTT. Its protein product is CSVGQKNTEAFF.

This clone appeared once. This chain links TRBV6-4 with TRBJ2-6; D not certain. Trimming left V 1 base short and J 8 bases short, with 6 bases between. CDR3 length: 13 amino acids. From germline, CDR1 is MRHNA and CDR2 SNTAGT. DNA of the CDR3: TGTGCCAGCAGTGACTTCCCCTCCAACGTCCTGACTTTC. Translation: CASSDFPSNVLTF.

The J gene is TRBJ2-5, the V gene TRBV30; 8 bases fit TRBD2. Trimming took 5 bases from V and 9 from J; bases not matched to a gene: 11. This CDR3 is 13 amino acids long. CDR1 and CDR2 (germline): GTSNPN, SVGIG (reference sequence). The CDR3 protein is CAWVGDPGGAQYF. Here the CDR3 DNA reads TGTGCCTGGGTTGGGGACCCGGGGGGGGCCCAGTACTTC.

V gene TRBV28 combines with J gene TRBJ2-3; TRBD1 agrees at 9 bases. The germline gives CDR1 MDHEN, CDR2 SYDVKM. V lost 2 bases and J lost 1; bases outside the gene matches: 4. The CDR3 extends over 16 amino acids. The DNA for the CDR3 is TGTGCCAGCAGTTTAGGGACAGGGTCGGGCACAGATACGCAGTATTTT. Its translation is CASSLGTGSGTDTQYF.

The V and J genes are TRBV5-4 and TRBJ1-6; 7 bases agree with TRBD1. The CDR3 spans 14 residues. Germline loops: CDR1 SGHNT, CDR2 YYREEE (reference sequence). The junction had 1 base not matched to a gene; V was cut back by 2 bases and J by 5 bases. The chain's CDR3 is CASSLGTDNSPLHF. In DNA, the CDR3 is TGTGCCAGCAGCTTAGGGACAGATAATTCACCCCTCCACTTT. The full variable domain, its missing parts supplied by reference TRBV5-4 and TRBJ1-6, is ETGVTQSPTHLIKTRGQQVTLRCSSQSGHNTVSWYQQALGQGPQFIFQYYREEENGRGNFPPRFSGLQFPNYSSELNVNALELDDSALYLCASSLGTDNSPLHFGNGTRLTVT.

This chain links TRBV5-6 with TRBJ1-2; no clear D gene. V was pared by 1 base and J by 4 bases, with 11 bases between. This CDR3 has 14 residues. Germline V gene data show CDR1 as SGHDT and CDR2 as YYEEEE. The CDR3 region has the DNA TGTGCCAGCAGCTTGTCAGGACTGGGCTATGGCTACACCTTC. Translating it yields CASSLSGLGYGYTF.

The CDR3 region is CASSRDWATEAFF. CDR3 DNA sequence: TGTGCCAGCAGCCGAGACTGGGCCACTGAAGCTTTCTTT. The chain carries TRBV7-8 and TRBJ1-1; D remains unclear. CDR1 and CDR2 (germline): SGHVS, FQNEAQ. Trimming took off 5 bases at V and 4 bases at J, with 11 bases between the two ends. The CDR3 has 13 residues.

The V call is TRBV27, the J call TRBJ2-7; no reliable D call. Germline CDR1 is MNHEY and CDR2 is SMNVEV (reference sequence). The CDR3 covers 11 residues. Trimming shortened V by 5 bases and J by 2 bases, and 4 bases separated the two germline ends. The CDR3 reads CASSTAYEQYF. Here the CDR3 DNA reads TGTGCCAGCAGTACTGCCTACGAGCAGTACTTC.

V and J are TRBV19 and TRBJ2-3; D is ambiguous. The CDR3 spans 13 residues. The ends were cut back, 3 bases at V and 2 bases at J, with 6 bases in the middle. The germline CDR1 and CDR2 sequences are LNHDA and SQIVND (reference sequence). The CDR3 nucleotides are TGTGCCAGTAGTATGGCCAACACAGATACGCAGTATTTT. It encodes CASSMANTDTQYF.

The chain joins TRBV11-1 to TRBJ1-1, with D possibly matching TRBD1 (6 bases). The V end lost 2 bases, the J end lost 0 bases, and 7 bases lay between the germline ends. CDR3 length: 14 residues. Looked up from germline, CDR1 is SGHAT and CDR2 is FQDESV (reference sequence). Written as DNA, the CDR3 is TGTGCCAGCAGCTTACAGGGGTTGAACACTGAAGCTTTCTTT. Translating gives CASSLQGLNTEAFF.

The sample holds one count of this clone. The chain is built from TRBV28 and TRBJ1-4, with D perhaps TRBD1 (5 bases). With 2 bases removed from V and 5 bases from J, the gap between germline ends came to 24 bases. CDR3 length equals 19 residues. CDR1 and CDR2 from the germline V gene are MDHEN and SYDVKM. The CDR3 nucleotides are TGTGCCAGCAGTTTAGGGCGACTTTTCCGCCTTGGGGCAAATGAAAAACTGTTTTTT. Translated: CASSLGRLFRLGANEKLFF.

The chain carries TRBV5-1 and TRBJ1-1; maybe TRBD1 (5 bases). The CDR3 has 15 amino acids. Germline V lookup: CDR1 SGHRS, CDR2 YFSETQ. V was shortened by 5 bases and J by 3 bases, with 17 bases between the two germline ends. For the CDR3, the DNA is TGCGCCAGCAGGGATAAAACCCAAGGGGACACTGAAGCTTTCTTT. Its translation: CASRDKTQGDTEAFF.

The gene calls are TRBV9 and TRBJ1-1; D remains ambiguous. CDR3 length: 13 residues. Deletions cut 4 bases from V and 2 bases from J, with 9 bases between. Per germline, CDR1 SGDLS and CDR2 YYNGEE. The CDR3 region is CASSSAGNTEAFF. As DNA, the CDR3 is TGTGCCAGCAGCTCAGCGGGAAACACTGAAGCTTTCTTT.

This clone has a count of ten or more. This chain links TRBV5-6 with TRBJ2-7; TRBD2 matches 10 bases. The CDR3 covers 14 residues. V was clipped by 4 bases and J by 3 bases; unmatched bases: 4. Germline assignment: CDR1 SGHDT and CDR2 YYEEEE. The CDR3 bases are TGTGCCAGCAGCCCTCTAGCGGGAGTCTACGAGCAGTACTTC. It translates to CASSPLAGVYEQYF.

The chain carries TRBV27 and TRBJ1-4, with TRBD1 matching over 7 bases. In germline, CDR1 is MNHEY, CDR2 SMNVEV (reference sequence). The V segment lost 0 bases and the J segment 6 bases; nucleotides outside the gene matches: 4. The CDR3 is 15 amino acids. The CDR3 spells CASSLSDRDDEKLFF. The CDR3 DNA reads as TGTGCCAGCAGTTTATCCGACAGGGATGATGAAAAACTGTTTTTT. The full variable domain, in which reference TRBV27 and TRBJ1-4 provide the parts outside the CDR3, is EAQVTQNPRYLITVTGKKLTVTCSQNMNHEYMSWYRQDPGLGLRQIYYSMNVEVTDKGDVPEGYKVSRKEKRNFPLILESPSPNQTSLYFCASSLSDRDDEKLFFGSGTQLSVL.

The V call is TRBV7-3, the J call TRBJ2-1; 10 nucleotides align to TRBD1. Trimming at V came to 3 bases and at J to 9 bases, leaving 11 bases not matched to a gene. The CDR3 extends over 16 amino acids. Germline V gene lookup returns CDR1 SGHTA and CDR2 FQGTGA. For the CDR3, the DNA is TGTGCCAGCAGCTTGCGGACAGGGGGATTATCGGGTGAGCAGTTCTTC. It yields the protein CASSLRTGGLSGEQFF.

The rearrangement links TRBV5-1 to TRBJ1-1, with 7 nucleotides matching TRBD1. Trimming at V came to 3 bases and at J to 4 bases, leaving 9 bases not matched to a gene. This CDR3 is 15 amino acids long. Germline lookup yields CDR1 SGHRS and CDR2 YFSETQ. CDR3 nucleotides: TGCGCCAGCAGCTCCCTGAGACAGGGTGGCACTGAAGCTTTCTTT. The encoded protein is CASSSLRQGGTEAFF.